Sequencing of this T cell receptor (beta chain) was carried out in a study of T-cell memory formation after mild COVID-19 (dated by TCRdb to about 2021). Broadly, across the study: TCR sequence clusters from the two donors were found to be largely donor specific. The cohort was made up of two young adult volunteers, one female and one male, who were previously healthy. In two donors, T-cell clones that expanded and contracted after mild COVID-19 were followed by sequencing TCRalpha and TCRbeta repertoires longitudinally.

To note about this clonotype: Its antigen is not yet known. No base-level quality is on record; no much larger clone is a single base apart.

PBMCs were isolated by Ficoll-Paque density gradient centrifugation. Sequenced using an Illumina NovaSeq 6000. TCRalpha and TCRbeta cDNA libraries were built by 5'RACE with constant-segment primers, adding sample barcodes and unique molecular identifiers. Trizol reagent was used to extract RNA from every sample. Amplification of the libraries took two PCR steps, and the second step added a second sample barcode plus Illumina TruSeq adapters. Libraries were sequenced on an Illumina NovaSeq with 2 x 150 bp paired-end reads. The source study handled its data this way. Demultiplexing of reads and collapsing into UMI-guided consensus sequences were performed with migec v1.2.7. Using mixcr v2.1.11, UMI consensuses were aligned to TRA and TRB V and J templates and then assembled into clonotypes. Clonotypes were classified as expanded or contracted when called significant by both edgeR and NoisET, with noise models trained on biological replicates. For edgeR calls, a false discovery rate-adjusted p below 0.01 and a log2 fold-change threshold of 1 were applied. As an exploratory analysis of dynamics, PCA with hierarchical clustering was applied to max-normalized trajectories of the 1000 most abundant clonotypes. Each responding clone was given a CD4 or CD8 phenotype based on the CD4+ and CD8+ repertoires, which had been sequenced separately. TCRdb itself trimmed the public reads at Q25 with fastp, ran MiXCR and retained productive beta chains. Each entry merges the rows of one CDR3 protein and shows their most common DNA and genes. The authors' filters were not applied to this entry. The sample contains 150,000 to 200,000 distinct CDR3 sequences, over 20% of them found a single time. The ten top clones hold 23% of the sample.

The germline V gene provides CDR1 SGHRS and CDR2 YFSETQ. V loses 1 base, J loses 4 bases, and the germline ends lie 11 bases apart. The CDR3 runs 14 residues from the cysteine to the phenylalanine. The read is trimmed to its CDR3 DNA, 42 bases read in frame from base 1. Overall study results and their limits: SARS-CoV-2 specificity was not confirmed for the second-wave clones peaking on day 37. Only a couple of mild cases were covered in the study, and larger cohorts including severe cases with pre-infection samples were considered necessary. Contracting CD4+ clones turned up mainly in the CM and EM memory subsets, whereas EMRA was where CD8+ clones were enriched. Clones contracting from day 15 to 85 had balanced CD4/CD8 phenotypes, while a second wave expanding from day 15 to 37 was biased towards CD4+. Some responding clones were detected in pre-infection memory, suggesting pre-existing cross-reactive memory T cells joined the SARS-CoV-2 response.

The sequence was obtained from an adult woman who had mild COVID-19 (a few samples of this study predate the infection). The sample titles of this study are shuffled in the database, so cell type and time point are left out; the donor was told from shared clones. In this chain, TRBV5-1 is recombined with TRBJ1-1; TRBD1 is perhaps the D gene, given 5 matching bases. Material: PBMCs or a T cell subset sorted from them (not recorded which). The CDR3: CASSLIGQSTEAFF. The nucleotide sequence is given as TGCGCCAGCAGCTTGATAGGACAAAGCACTGAAGCTTTCTTT.